The TCR beta chain under discussion was sequenced for a study of neurological immune-mediated disorders. With 10-nucleotide random UMIs, 5'RACE was used to make the cDNA. TCRdb passed the 5' RACE reads through MiXCR, listing each CDR3 protein once. The sample has under 45,000 distinct CDR3 sequences; about 14% are singletons. The germline V gene encodes CDR1 MGHRA and CDR2 YSYEKL. Trimming pared 0 bases from V and 8 bases from J, leaving 13 bases between. This CDR3 has 14 amino acids. This clonotype was counted many times. The chain combines TRBV4-1 with TRBJ1-2; D unresolved. The sequenced material came from CD4+ T cells from blood. The sequence came from a woman aged 55-70 years with HTLV-1-associated myelopathy (HAM/TSP). The CDR3 coding sequence is TGCGCCAGCAGCCAAGAGGCAGAAGTAGTAGGCTACACCTTC. This encodes CASSQEAEVVGYTF.